These T cell receptor beta chains were read from a single sample in a study of T cell clones after liver transplantation. Assay used: immunoSEQ multiplex PCR; TCRdb lists only in-frame clones, some missing. Of tens of thousands of clones listed, roughly 80% are singletons. The input for sequencing was CD4+ T cells from blood, taken 12 months after liver transplant. Receptors were obtained from a human patient who received a liver transplant. T cells may partly derive from the graft donor. CDR3s leave out the opening cysteine and the closing phenylalanine or tryptophan. Size is stated for part of the rows, as once, few or many counts, or as a class when the clone is expanded.

v_gene	j_gene	abundance	CDR3aa
TRBV2	TRBJ1-4	.	ASSEWGGNEKLF
TRBV6-5	TRBJ2-7	.	ASSRPGRSYEQY
TRBV13	TRBJ1-5	.	ASSIRRGTDQPQH
TRBV19	TRBJ1-5	.	ASTDRGRDLSNQPQH
TRBV7-9	TRBJ2-3	.	ASSQSLLLAGVGDTQY
TRBV11-1	TRBJ1-2	once	ASTGQSIYGYT
TRBV7-2	TRBJ1-3	.	ASSARQGTNTIY
TRBV29-1	TRBJ2-1	.	SVFGGLAGDEQF
TRBV7-9	TRBJ2-4	.	ASSNSGSDIQY
TRBV4-3	TRBJ1-2	.	ASSQSRDTYGYT
TRBV14	TRBJ1-5	once	ASSLLNQPQH
TRBV7-2	TRBJ2-6	.	ASSLSGAGANVLT
TRBV28	TRBJ2-2	.	ASSLGGTTGELF
TRBV29-1	TRBJ2-7	.	SGAIRGLSYEQY
TRBV7-8	TRBJ2-7	.	ASRFDRDSSYEQY
TRBV7-3	TRBJ2-5	.	ASSSGTQETQY
TRBV7-2	TRBJ1-2	.	ASSVYRGQGYT
TRBV6-4	TRBJ1-5	.	ASSVRGGNQPQH
TRBV7-8	TRBJ2-7	.	ASSPPSPQSYEQY
TRBV25-1	TRBJ1-4	.	ASRRAPNEKLF
TRBV10-3	TRBJ1-2	.	AIKSSIRPNYGYT
TRBV4-3	TRBJ2-1	.	ASTRGWGDEQF
TRBV18	TRBJ1-4	.	ASSLNEKLF